This passage covers 15 T cell receptor beta chains from one sample sequenced in a study of T-cell reconstitution after alpha-beta-depleted transplantation in children. It was with unique molecular identifiers that the TCRbeta library was prepared. MiXCR, applied by TCRdb to the PCR reads, yields one record per CDR3 protein. The sample lists just over 950,000 distinct CDR3 sequences; about 29% were seen once. Sample: PBMCs, mostly from graft donor cells, taken 360 days after TCRalphabeta/CD19-depleted stem cell transplant. All receptors come from a boy younger than two who had a stem cell transplant for SCID, so the T cells may come from the graft donor.

This sequence joins TRBV6-5 and TRBJ2-1; the D is unclear. V was trimmed by 2 bases and J by 10 bases, leaving 15 bases between them. CDR3 length: 14 residues. In germline, CDR1 is MNHEY, CDR2 SVGAGI. CDR3 in amino acids: CASSYRLLPGEQFF. DNA of the CDR3: TGTGCCAGCAGTTACCGACTCCTACCCGGGGAGCAGTTCTTC.

In its sample, this clonotype was seen once. The rearrangement joins TRBV7-8 to TRBJ1-5; no reliable D call. The CDR3 extends over 16 amino acids. Germline V CDR1 and CDR2: SGHVS, FQNEAQ. Trimming stripped 5 bases from V and 5 bases from J, with 19 bases between. The CDR3 nucleotides read TGTGCCAGCAGCCTATCGTTAATGGGGTTGGATCAGCCCCAGCATTTT. This translates into CASSLSLMGLDQPQHF.

The V call is TRBV7-9, the J call TRBJ2-5, with unresolved D. The CDR3 is 13 amino acids. Germline values: CDR1 SEHNR, CDR2 FQNEAQ (reference sequence). V lost 7 bases, J lost 5 bases, and 14 bases lay in between. CDR3 sequence: CASNQVIVETQYF. CDR3 in DNA: TGTGCCAGCAACCAAGTAATAGTGGAGACCCAGTACTTC.

This clonotype was seen a few times. The chain links TRBV30 to TRBJ1-4; 8 positions match TRBD1. The CDR3 is made up of 16 amino acids. The J segment lost 7 bases and the V segment lost 1 base, leaving 11 bases of the junction unmatched. The germline gives CDR1 GTSNPN, CDR2 SVGIG (reference sequence). CDR3 bases: TGTGCCTGGAGTGGGCAGGGGGCAGCCATACGTGAAAAACTGTTTTTT. It encodes CAWSGQGAAIREKLFF.

This clonotype turned up a few times. V and J are TRBV24-1 and TRBJ2-3, with D unresolved. The length of the CDR3 is 12 residues. Germline CDR1 and CDR2: KGHDR and SFDVKD. Trimming took 3 bases from V and 2 from J, leaving 2 bases between them. The CDR3 sequence is CATSDITDTQYF. The CDR3 bases are TGTGCCACCAGTGATATCACAGATACGCAGTATTTT.

The rearrangement uses TRBV4-1 and TRBJ1-3; the D is unclear. This CDR3 has 15 residues. Germline-derived CDR1 and CDR2 are MGHRA and YSYEKL. V lost 0 bases and J 2 bases, leaving 8 bases between the germline ends. CDR3 sequence: CASSQEGRTGNTIYF. The CDR3 DNA sequence: TGCGCCAGCAGCCAAGAGGGCAGGACTGGAAACACCATATATTTT.

This clonotype turned up a few times. The rearrangement links TRBV24-1 to TRBJ1-2; 9 bases line up with TRBD1. Germline-derived CDR1 and CDR2 are KGHDR and SFDVKD. CDR3 length equals 13 residues. Trimming at V came to 3 bases and at J to 7 bases, leaving 2 bases not matched to a gene. The CDR3 is CATSDHRGLGYTF. The CDR3 coding sequence is TGTGCCACCAGTGATCACAGGGGGCTTGGCTACACCTTC.

This clonotype came up a few times. This chain joins TRBV7-8 and TRBJ1-5, with D uncertain. Trimming took 4 bases from V and 2 from J, leaving 12 bases between them. The CDR3 sequence is 15 residues long. Germline V gene sequence: CDR1 SGHVS, CDR2 FQNEAQ. Here the CDR3 reads CASSSSGIGNQPQHF. The CDR3 DNA follows: TGTGCCAGCAGCTCCTCTGGGATCGGCAATCAGCCCCAGCATTTT.

This clonotype showed up just a few times. This chain links TRBV21-1 with TRBJ1-4; TRBD1 reflects the table's D call only, with no check against the DNA. TRBV21-1 is given as a pseudogene. The CDR3 contains 14 residues. Here the CDR3 reads CASSNPIRAGKLFF. CDR3 DNA: TGTGCCAGCAGCAACCCCATTCGAGCAGGGAAACTGTTTTTT.

This clonotype was detected a few times. The V gene is TRBV12-3 or TRBV12-4, the J gene TRBJ2-5, with TRBD1 identical over 7 bases. The CDR3 totals 14 residues. Trimming took 3 bases from V and 4 from J; bases not matched to a gene: 5. CDR3 sequence reads: CASSFGQARETQYF. The CDR3, as DNA: TGTGCCAGCAGTTTCGGACAGGCTCGAGAGACCCAGTACTTC.

This rearrangement joins TRBV10-3 to TRBJ1-1; the match to TRBD1 covers 11 bases. The junction had 4 bases not matched to a gene; V was cut back by 0 bases and J by 7 bases. The CDR3 extends over 15 amino acids. The V gene's germline CDR1 is ENHRY and CDR2 SYGVKD. CDR3 sequence (DNA): TGTGCCATCAGTGAGTCACGGACAGGGGGCTTTGAAGCTTTCTTT. Protein product: CAISESRTGGFEAFF.

This clonotype was detected only a few times. The rearrangement links TRBV3-1 to TRBJ2-1; 7 bases align to TRBD2. This CDR3 is 14 amino acids long. J lost 12 bases, V lost 4 bases, and 12 bases had no gene match. Per the germline V gene, CDR1 is LGHDT and CDR2 is YNNKEL (reference sequence). The DNA of the CDR3 is TGTGCCAGCAGCCCCGCTGGGGGGGGGACGCGGCAGTTCTTC. It encodes CASSPAGGGTRQFF.

V usage is TRBV15 and J usage is TRBJ2-2; either TRBD1 or TRBD2 may supply D (6 bases each). V was pared by 0 bases and J by 1 base, with 18 bases between. There are 19 residues in the CDR3. CDR1 and CDR2 from the germline V gene are LNHNV and YYDKDF (reference sequence). The DNA for the CDR3 is TGTGCCACCAGCAGAGATAGAGGGGGGCACAGCCGGAACACCGGGGAGCTGTTTTTT. Translated, it gives CATSRDRGGHSRNTGELFF.

The chain combines TRBV20-1 with TRBJ1-2, with D perhaps matching TRBD1 (6 bases). Germline lookup yields CDR1 DFQATT and CDR2 SNEGSKA (reference sequence). V was clipped by 6 bases and J by 0 bases, with 14 bases between them. There are 14 residues in the CDR3. CDR3 bases: TGCAGTGCCCCGACAGGTGTGGCTAACTATGGCTACACCTTC. It specifies CSAPTGVANYGYTF.

The CDR3 loop reads CASSLVRADTEAFF. The CDR3, as DNA: TGTGCCAGCAGCTTAGTGCGGGCAGACACTGAAGCTTTCTTT. This chain links TRBV7-9 with TRBJ1-1; D gene ambiguous. V was trimmed by 1 base and J by 3 bases, leaving 9 bases between them. CDR1 and CDR2 (germline): SEHNR, FQNEAQ (reference sequence). The CDR3 is 14 amino acids.